One sample yielded the 17 T cell receptor beta chains listed below, sequenced in a study of spatial heterogeneity in lung cancer. TCRdb redid the calling of the 5' RACE reads with MiXCR, one entry per CDR3 protein. The sample has about 13,000 distinct CDR3 sequences; over 4.5% are singletons. For these receptors, no antigen is known. General study results and limits: Counts of expanded intratumoral alpha and beta TCRs tracked tumor mutation counts.

Sample time point: sample taken at primary tumor resection. The source was lung tumor tissue, collected at surgery. These receptors originate from a male donor with early-stage non-small cell lung cancer.

This clonotype was found many times. The chain has TRBV19 and TRBJ1-5; D remains unclear. V lost 4 bases and J lost 2, with 18 bases in between. CDR3 length: 17 amino acids. The germline gives CDR1 LNHDA, CDR2 SQIVND (reference sequence). This CDR3 is CASSTSMDGRGNQPQHF. CDR3 bases: TGTGCCAGTAGTACCTCGATGGACGGAAGAGGCAATCAGCCCCAGCATTTT.

The chain employs TRBV4-1 and TRBJ1-1, with a tentative D call TRBD1 (6 bases). V lost 1 base and J 5 bases, leaving 11 bases between the germline ends. CDR1 is MGHRA, CDR2 YSYEKL, per germline. The CDR3 length is 14 residues. CDR3 region: CASSQALRGTEAFF. The CDR3 coding sequence is TGCGCCAGCAGCCAAGCCCTCAGGGGTACTGAAGCTTTCTTT.

V gene TRBV7-9 combines with J gene TRBJ2-7, with no clear D. The CDR3 is 13 residues long. Germline V lookup: CDR1 SEHNR, CDR2 FQNEAQ (reference sequence). V was pared by 5 bases and J by 0 bases, with 8 bases between. CDR3 amino acids: CASSPTNSYEQYF. For the CDR3, the DNA is TGTGCCAGCAGCCCTACGAACTCCTACGAGCAGTACTTC.

This clonotype was picked up many times. The V call is TRBV28, the J call TRBJ1-2; D not certain. CDR1 and CDR2 (germline): MDHEN, SYDVKM. The ends were cut back, 4 bases at V and 3 bases at J, with 15 bases in the middle. The CDR3 has 15 residues. CDR3 residues: CASSYLTRNHYGYTF. CDR3 in DNA: TGTGCCAGCAGTTACCTGACCCGAAATCACTATGGCTACACCTTC.

This clonotype has at least ten counts. The V call is TRBV6-5, the J call TRBJ2-7, with 8 positions matching TRBD1. The J segment lost 7 bases and the V segment lost 6 bases, leaving 8 bases of the junction unmatched. The CDR3 spans 13 residues. In germline, CDR1 is MNHEY, CDR2 SVGAGI. CDR3 region: CASSFPGGGEQYF. CDR3 sequence (DNA): TGTGCCAGCAGCTTTCCAGGGGGCGGAGAGCAGTACTTC.

The V gene is TRBV20-1, the J gene TRBJ2-2; TRBD1 aligns across 10 bases. The germline V gene encodes CDR1 DFQATT and CDR2 SNEGSKA (reference sequence). The CDR3 loop spans 15 amino acids. Trimming removed 6 bases from V and 8 bases from J; junction bases left unmatched: 12. CDR3 in DNA: TGCAGTGCATCCGGGACAGGGGCCTGGAAGGGGGAGCTGTTTTTT. Its protein is CSASGTGAWKGELFF.

The J gene is TRBJ2-5, the V gene TRBV6-5; D gene ambiguous. Germline V gene data show CDR1 as MNHEY and CDR2 as SVGAGI. Trimming removed 0 bases at V and 4 bases at J, with 9 bases between. This CDR3 is 14 amino acids long. The CDR3 bases are TGTGCCAGCAGTTACTCCTCCCGGAGAGAGACCCAGTACTTC. This codes for CASSYSSRRETQYF.

This clonotype is labeled as medium-sized. The V call is TRBV20-1, the J call TRBJ2-5; D possibly corresponds to TRBD1 (6 bases). Looked up from germline, CDR1 is DFQATT and CDR2 is SNEGSKA (reference sequence). Trimming took off 0 bases at V and 5 bases at J, with 13 bases between the two ends. CDR3 length: 14 amino acids. The CDR3 region has the DNA TGCAGTGCTAGAGATCAAGGACAGACGGAGACCCAGTACTTC. This translates into CSARDQGQTETQYF.

This clonotype was observed at least ten times. J is TRBJ2-3 and V is TRBV28; TRBD1 is a possible D gene (6 bases). Germline CDR1 and CDR2: MDHEN and SYDVKM. Trimming removed 1 base from V and 5 bases from J, with 19 bases in between. The CDR3 runs to 17 residues. CDR3 sequence: CASSLSSRTAYRDTQYF. CDR3 nucleotide sequence: TGTGCCAGCAGTTTATCGTCCCGGACAGCCTACCGAGATACGCAGTATTTT.

This clonotype came up a few times. This chain joins TRBV28 and TRBJ2-2; 13 nucleotides align to TRBD2. Germline V lookup: CDR1 MDHEN, CDR2 SYDVKM. The CDR3 totals 16 residues. The V and J ends lost 5 bases and 4 bases, in that order; junction bases with no gene match: 4. CDR3 sequence (DNA): TGTGCCAGCAGTCAGACTAGCGGGGGGTTCACCGGGGAGCTGTTTTTT. Translating it yields CASSQTSGGFTGELFF.

This clonotype was counted only a few times. The CDR3 does not end in the conserved phenylalanine or tryptophan, so this is likely a read error. CDR3 region: CASSYSIGPGQAPSYEQYN. CDR3 nucleotide sequence: TGTGCCAGCAGTTACTCGATTGGTCCGGGACAGGCTCCTTCCTACGAGCAGTACAAC. The chain has TRBV6-5 and TRBJ2-7; 8 bases are a match to TRBD1. Germline V CDR1 and CDR2: MNHEY, SVGAGI. V trimming: 0 bases; J trimming: 1 base; junction bases outside the gene matches: 14. The CDR3 loop spans 19 amino acids.

This clonotype showed up many times. The rearrangement joins TRBV7-9 to TRBJ1-1, with D tentatively TRBD1 (5 bases). Trimming took off 2 bases at V and 7 bases at J, with 11 bases between the two ends. The CDR3 runs to 13 residues. Germline CDR1 reads SEHNR; CDR2 reads FQNEAQ (reference sequence). The CDR3 DNA reads as TGTGCCAGCAGCTTACTGGGGGAGGTTGAAGCTTTCTTT. Its translation: CASSLLGEVEAFF.

Ten or more counts support this clonotype. The CDR3: CASGDGVKADTQYF. The CDR3, as DNA: TGTGCCAGCGGCGACGGGGTGAAGGCAGATACGCAGTATTTT. V gene TRBV7-8 combines with J gene TRBJ2-3; possible D gene TRBD2, 5 bases. Germline V CDR1 and CDR2: SGHVS, FQNEAQ. V was trimmed by 8 bases and J by 4 bases, leaving 16 bases between them. CDR3 size: 14 residues.

This clonotype came up many times. The chain is built from TRBV20-1 and TRBJ2-7; the D is unclear. The CDR3 length is 11 residues. Trimming took off 3 bases at V and 5 bases at J, with 8 bases between the two ends. From germline, CDR1 is DFQATT and CDR2 SNEGSKA (reference sequence). The CDR3 is CSASYADEQYF. Here the CDR3 DNA reads TGCAGTGCTAGTTACGCGGACGAGCAGTACTTC.

By share, this clonotype ranks as medium-sized. This sequence joins TRBV28 and TRBJ2-5, with D possibly being TRBD1 or TRBD2 (5 bases each). The CDR3 sequence is 12 residues long. Deletions cut 5 bases from V and 7 bases from J, with 11 bases between. CDR1 MDHEN and CDR2 SYDVKM come from the germline V gene. The CDR3 sequence is CASSRDGGTQYF. The DNA of the CDR3 is TGTGCCAGCAGTCGGGACGGAGGGACCCAGTACTTC.

This clonotype was seen ten or more times. The chain employs TRBV20-1 and TRBJ2-1; D might be TRBD1 or TRBD2, each matching 6 bases. This CDR3 has 15 residues. V was pared by 3 bases and J by 6 bases, with 18 bases between. The germline V gene has CDR1 DFQATT and CDR2 SNEGSKA (reference sequence). CDR3 sequence: CSAREPGGAGNEQFF. CDR3 in DNA: TGCAGTGCTAGGGAACCCGGGGGCGCGGGCAATGAGCAGTTCTTC.

This clonotype was counted at least ten times. J is TRBJ1-3 and V is TRBV7-9, with D unresolved. The length of the CDR3 is 14 residues. Trimming took off 1 base at V and 1 base at J, with 5 bases between the two ends. Germline CDR1 SEHNR, CDR2 FQNEAQ (reference sequence). CDR3 amino acids: CASSLGGSGNTIYF. CDR3 DNA sequence: TGTGCCAGCAGCTTAGGGGGTTCTGGAAACACCATATATTTT.